Sequencing of this T cell receptor (beta chain) was carried out in a study of CD8 T cells in Susac syndrome. At the level of the study: Within the sequenced Susac syndrome patient group, over 5 exhibited active disease and roughly 8 were in remission. Blood was drawn from Susac syndrome patients while they were therapy-naive, on corticosteroids, or on intravenous immunoglobulin alone. Study-level points and caveats: In total CD8+ repertoires, some 15 Susac-specific public clones were found, and in CD8+ TEMRA repertoires, roughly five were found.

Patients with Susac syndrome fulfilled recently defined diagnostic criteria for definite or probable disease. Reverse transcription used roughly 0.5 to 1 ug RNA and random hexamers. TCRdb recomputed calls from the immunoSEQ multiplex PCR reads with MiXCR, one row per CDR3 protein. The sample records roughly 110,000 distinct CDR3 sequences, roughly 95% being singletons. This clonotype was seen a single time. Its antigen is not known. Sequencing was performed on CD8+ T cells from PBMCs. The TCR originated in a human donor with Susac syndrome.

The CDR3 DNA sequence: TGTGCCAGCAGCTTGGAGGGGAGCGAGACCCAGTACTTC. This translates into CASSLEGSETQYF. V is TRBV11-3 and J is TRBJ2-5; D perhaps matches TRBD2 (6 bases). Germline V gives CDR1 SGHNT, CDR2 YENEEA. V lost 3 bases to trimming and J lost 5 bases, with 10 bases between them. The CDR3 runs 13 residues.